This record looks at one T cell receptor (beta chain) sequence and its context. This specimen comes from a study of blood T cell repertoires in COVID-19. TCRdb's copy holds only in-frame clones and misses some; the assay was immunoSEQ multiplex PCR. The repertoire holds around 480,000 clones, with about 91% as singletons. Trimming cost V 7 bases and J 4 bases, with 14 bases left between them. The CDR3 is made up of 14 amino acids. Germline V lookup: CDR1 MDHEN, CDR2 SYDVKM. The chain employs TRBV28 and TRBJ1-5; D not certain. This clonotype was sampled from a woman aged 45-60 years with COVID-19, enrolled during active disease. The sample was peripheral blood. The CDR3 region has the DNA TGTGCCAGCAAACTAGTCGGGGAAAATCAGCCCCAGCATTTT. Its protein is CASKLVGENQPQHF.